This T cell receptor beta chain was sequenced during a study of cytomegalovirus exposure and HLA in healthy donors. The CDR3 covers 14 residues. Looked up from germline, CDR1 is KGHSH and CDR2 is LQKENI. Trimming cost V 0 bases and J 10 bases, with 13 bases left between them. In regard to this clone: What it binds is unknown.

The study ran its PCR with 60 Vbeta and 13 Jbeta primers. Sequenced by immunoSEQ multiplex PCR; TCRdb stores in-frame clones only, minus some. The table has around 89,000 clones, about 70% seen once. Study observations and caveats: Later analysis demonstrated an association between a missense DCLRE1C variant and TCR beta V- and J-gene trimming. Most TCR beta V segments were productive about 90% or about 30% of the time in an earlier analysis.

The chain couples TRBV18 to TRBJ2-1; a possible D gene is TRBD1 (5 bases). The source of this sequence is a man aged 40-55 years in good health and CMV-seronegative. The sequenced material came from PBMCs. CDR3 nucleotide sequence: TGTGCCAGCTCACCACCTGTAGGGGCCGGGGAGCAGTTCTTC. Encoded protein: CASSPPVGAGEQFF.